This T cell receptor beta chain is drawn from a study of blood T cell repertoires in COVID-19. Study information: Spain, Italy and the United States supplied samples that represented acute and convalescent COVID-19.

This clone was detected once. Trimming removed 0 bases from V and 0 bases from J; junction bases left unmatched: 3. This CDR3 region has 17 residues. Germline CDR1 LGHNA, CDR2 YSLEER. Repertoires were generated with immunoSEQ multiplex PCR, while TCRdb's copy carries only in-frame clones and drops some. This table holds 58,000 or so clones, about 74% found once. V gene TRBV4-3 combines with J gene TRBJ1-2; 11 bases line up with TRBD1. The receptor's source is an elderly woman with acute or convalescent COVID-19. Sequenced material: peripheral blood. CDR3 region: CASSQDRGQGANYGYTF. Written as DNA, the CDR3 is TGCGCCAGCAGCCAAGATCGGGGACAGGGGGCTAACTATGGCTACACCTTC.